The rows below give T cell receptor beta chains drawn from one sample of a study of cytotoxic CD8 clonotypes in ibrutinib-treated CLL. Measured with immunoSEQ multiplex PCR; TCRdb has only the in-frame clones, and not every one. The data show about 40,000 clones, with 65% to 70% seen just once and under 8% held by the top ten. This material consisted of PBMCs, taken at disease progression, from a patient treated with ibrutinib. The receptors derive from a human donor with chronic lymphocytic leukemia. CDR3s include the opening cysteine and the closing phenylalanine or tryptophan. Fields, in order: clone size, V gene, J gene, D gene, CDR3 length, CDR3 protein, CDR3 DNA. D genes are given only for firm matches. Clone size is given for some rows only: seen once, a few or many times, or a class if the clone is expanded.

once	TRBV15	TRBJ2-3	.	13	CATSSRVADTQYF	TGTGCCACCAGCAGTCGAGTGGCAGATACGCAGTATTTT
few	TRBV7-9	TRBJ2-2	TRBD1	16	CASRPRGTGGPGELFF	TGTGCCAGCAGGCCCCGGGGGACAGGGGGTCCCGGGGAGCTGTTTTTT
.	TRBV5-1	TRBJ2-1	TRBD2	18	CASSPIASGIVEASEQFF	TGCGCCAGCAGCCCCATTGCTAGCGGGATTGTGGAAGCTAGTGAGCAGTTCTTC
.	TRBV11-2	TRBJ2-7	.	14	CASSLVVQGDEQYF	TGTGCCAGCAGCTTAGTAGTTCAGGGAGACGAGCAGTACTTC
.	TRBV7-9	TRBJ2-5	.	13	CASSLTNKETQYF	TGTGCCAGCAGCTTGACAAACAAAGAGACCCAGTACTTC
.	TRBV7-9	TRBJ2-1	TRBD2	15	CASSQTSVPYNEQFF	TGTGCCAGCAGCCAGACTAGCGTCCCCTACAATGAGCAGTTCTTC
.	TRBV4-1	TRBJ2-7	TRBD2	16	CASSPALAGGGREQYF	TGCGCCAGCAGCCCTGCACTAGCGGGAGGGGGGCGCGAGCAGTACTTC
.	TRBV25-1	TRBJ2-3	TRBD2	15	CASSATSGRADTQYF	TGTGCCAGCAGTGCGACTAGCGGGAGGGCAGATACGCAGTATTTT
.	TRBV4-3	TRBJ2-3	.	19	CASSQETGVGAHGTDTQYF	TGCGCCAGCAGCCAAGAGACAGGAGTAGGGGCACACGGGACAGATACGCAGTATTTT
.	TRBV4-1	TRBJ2-1	TRBD2	14	CASSREGGRAGGFF	TGCGCCAGCAGCCGCGAGGGCGGGAGGGCCGGAGGGTTCTTC
.	TRBV11-2	TRBJ1-4	.	15	CASSLGGAFGEKLFF	TGTGCCAGCAGCTTAGGAGGGGCGTTCGGTGAAAAACTGTTTTTT
.	TRBV4-1	TRBJ2-1	.	17	CASSQDSLESSYNEQFF	TGCGCCAGCAGCCAAGATTCGCTTGAGAGCTCCTACAATGAGCAGTTCTTC
.	TRBV27	TRBJ2-2	TRBD2	16	CASSQGLAGGAGELFF	TGTGCCAGCAGTCAAGGACTAGCGGGAGGAGCCGGGGAGCTGTTTTTT
once	TRBV27	TRBJ2-2	TRBD1	19	CASTRGGTGTNMNTGELFF	TGTGCCAGCACCCGAGGTGGGACAGGGACTAATATGAACACCGGGGAGCTGTTTTTT
medium-sized	TRBV6-1	TRBJ1-5	.	15	CASSADGSSNQPQHF	TGTGCCAGCAGTGCTGACGGAAGTAGCAATCAGCCCCAGCATTTT
.	TRBV4-2	TRBJ1-5	TRBD1	17	CASSQVWTGNSNQPQHF	TGTGCCAGCAGCCAAGTCTGGACAGGGAATAGCAATCAGCCCCAGCATTTT
.	TRBV15	TRBJ1-2	TRBD1	14	CATSRGQGLSGYTF	TGTGCCACCAGCAGAGGACAGGGGTTGAGTGGCTACACCTTC
.	TRBV19	TRBJ1-5	.	15	CASSMGQGTVQPQHF	TGTGCCAGTAGTATGGGGCAGGGAACTGTCCAGCCCCAGCATTTT
.	TRBV20-1	TRBJ2-7	.	11	CSATQGGEQYF	TGCAGTGCTACCCAAGGGGGCGAGCAGTACTTC
.	TRBV27	TRBJ2-1	.	12	CASWAGANEQFF	TGTGCCAGCTGGGCAGGGGCTAATGAGCAGTTCTTC
.	TRBV4-1	TRBJ2-1	TRBD2	17	CASSRQPGLAGDNEQFF	TGCGCCAGCAGCCGACAGCCGGGACTAGCGGGAGACAATGAGCAGTTCTTC
.	TRBV19	TRBJ2-2	TRBD2	15	CASSMSTSDTGELFF	TGTGCCAGTAGTATGAGTACTAGCGACACCGGGGAGCTGTTTTTT
.	TRBV19	TRBJ2-7	.	16	CASSILGGQSSYEQYF	TGTGCCAGTAGTATTTTGGGCGGACAGAGCTCCTACGAGCAGTACTTC
.	TRBV10-3	TRBJ2-3	TRBD2	15	CAISLAGGVTDTQYF	TGTGCCATCAGTCTAGCGGGAGGTGTCACAGATACGCAGTATTTT
.	TRBV5-4	TRBJ2-1	.	11	CASSPGQGLFF	TGTGCCAGCAGTCCGGGGCAGGGTTTGTTCTTC
.	TRBV4-2	TRBJ2-1	TRBD2	16	CASSQTTSGSYNEQFF	TGTGCCAGCAGCCAGACGACTAGCGGGAGTTACAATGAGCAGTTCTTC
.	TRBV15	TRBJ2-7	.	13	CATSIQSSYEQYF	TGTGCCACCAGCATCCAGAGCTCCTACGAGCAGTACTTC
.	TRBV18	TRBJ2-7	.	13	CASSPQDGYEQYF	TGTGCCAGCTCACCACAGGACGGCTACGAGCAGTACTTC
.	TRBV4-1	TRBJ2-3	.	13	CASSQERSDTQYF	TGCGCCAGCAGCCAAGAAAGGTCAGATACGCAGTATTTT
.	TRBV15	TRBJ1-3	.	16	CATSRDKGDARNTIYF	TGTGCCACCAGCAGAGATAAGGGGGACGCCAGAAACACCATATATTTT
.	TRBV2	TRBJ1-3	.	12	CASSPGGNTIYF	TGTGCCAGCAGTCCAGGTGGAAACACCATATATTTT
.	TRBV5-4	TRBJ2-7	.	18	CASSLKFGVGASTYEQYF	TGTGCCAGCAGCTTGAAGTTTGGGGTAGGGGCCTCCACCTACGAGCAGTACTTC
.	TRBV28	TRBJ2-7	TRBD2	16	CASSTTGLADDYEQYF	TGTGCCAGCAGCACTACCGGACTAGCGGATGATTACGAGCAGTACTTC
few	TRBV9	TRBJ2-7	TRBD1	14	CASSPGTGKVEQYF	TGTGCCAGCAGCCCCGGGACAGGGAAGGTTGAGCAGTACTTC
.	TRBV25-1	TRBJ2-1	.	15	CASSESLGGKGEQFF	TGTGCCAGCAGTGAATCATTAGGAGGGAAAGGTGAGCAGTTCTTC
.	TRBV7-3	TRBJ2-1	.	13	CASSLSGPWEQFF	TGTGCCAGCAGCTTATCCGGACCCTGGGAGCAGTTCTTC